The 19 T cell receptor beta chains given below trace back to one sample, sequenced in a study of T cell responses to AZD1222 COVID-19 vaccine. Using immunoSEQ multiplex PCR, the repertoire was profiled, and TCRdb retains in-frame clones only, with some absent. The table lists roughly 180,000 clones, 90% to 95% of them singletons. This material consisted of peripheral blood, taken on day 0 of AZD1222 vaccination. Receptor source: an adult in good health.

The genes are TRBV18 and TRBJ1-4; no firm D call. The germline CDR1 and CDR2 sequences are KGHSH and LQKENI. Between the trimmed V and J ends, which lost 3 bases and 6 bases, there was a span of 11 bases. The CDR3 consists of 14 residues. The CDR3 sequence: CASSPDLSDEKLFF. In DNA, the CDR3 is TGTGCCAGCTCACCGGACCTCTCGGATGAAAAACTGTTTTTT.

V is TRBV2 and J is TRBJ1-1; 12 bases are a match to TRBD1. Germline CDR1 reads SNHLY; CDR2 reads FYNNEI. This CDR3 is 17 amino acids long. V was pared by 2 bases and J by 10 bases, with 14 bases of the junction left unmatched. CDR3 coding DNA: TGTGCCAGCAGTGAACCGGCGGGACAGGGGGCCTCCTCGACAGCTTTCTTT. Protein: CASSEPAGQGASSTAFF.

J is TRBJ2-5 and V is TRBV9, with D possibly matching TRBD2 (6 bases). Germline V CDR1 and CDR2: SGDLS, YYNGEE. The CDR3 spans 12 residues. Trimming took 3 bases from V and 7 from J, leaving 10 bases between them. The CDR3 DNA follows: TGTGCCAGCAGCGCCCACGGGGGGACCCAGTACTTC. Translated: CASSAHGGTQYF.

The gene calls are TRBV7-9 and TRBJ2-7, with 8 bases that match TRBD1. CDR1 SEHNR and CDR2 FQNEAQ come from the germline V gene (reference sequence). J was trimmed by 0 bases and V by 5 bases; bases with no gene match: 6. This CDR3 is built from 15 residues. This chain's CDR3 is CASSLGTGRSYEQYF. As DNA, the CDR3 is TGTGCCAGCAGCCTTGGGACAGGTCGCTCCTACGAGCAGTACTTC.

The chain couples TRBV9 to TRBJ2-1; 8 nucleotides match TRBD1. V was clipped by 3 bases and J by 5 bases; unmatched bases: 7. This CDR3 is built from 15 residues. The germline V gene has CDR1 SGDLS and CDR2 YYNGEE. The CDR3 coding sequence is TGTGCCAGCAGCGCCTGGACAGGGATTAACAATGAGCAGTTCTTC. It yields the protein CASSAWTGINNEQFF.

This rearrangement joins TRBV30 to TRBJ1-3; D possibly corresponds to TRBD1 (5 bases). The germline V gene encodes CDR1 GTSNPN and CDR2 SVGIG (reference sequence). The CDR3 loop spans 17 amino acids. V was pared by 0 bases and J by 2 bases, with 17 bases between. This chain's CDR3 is CAWSVSGRGGPGNTIYF. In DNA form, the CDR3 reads TGTGCCTGGAGTGTATCGGGGAGGGGAGGGCCTGGAAACACCATATATTTT.

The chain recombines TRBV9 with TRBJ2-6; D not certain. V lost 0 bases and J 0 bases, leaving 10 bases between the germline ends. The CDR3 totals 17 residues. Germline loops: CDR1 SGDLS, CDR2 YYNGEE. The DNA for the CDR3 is TGTGCCAGCAGCGTAGTAGGTAGGAACTCTGGGGCCAACGTCCTGACTTTC. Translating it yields CASSVVGRNSGANVLTF.

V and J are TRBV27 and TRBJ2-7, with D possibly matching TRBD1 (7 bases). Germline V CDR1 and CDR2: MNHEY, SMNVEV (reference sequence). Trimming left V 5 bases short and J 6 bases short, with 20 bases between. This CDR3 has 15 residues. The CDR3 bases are TGTGCCAGCAGTCCTCGGACAGGCCGGGGAGGCGAGCAGTACTTC. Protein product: CASSPRTGRGGEQYF.

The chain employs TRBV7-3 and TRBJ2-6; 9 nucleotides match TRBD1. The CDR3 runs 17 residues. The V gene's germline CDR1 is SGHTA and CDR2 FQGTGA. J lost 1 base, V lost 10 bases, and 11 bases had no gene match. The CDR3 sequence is CATGPDRGGSGANVLTF. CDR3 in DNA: TGTGCCACAGGGCCGGACAGGGGAGGGTCTGGGGCCAACGTCCTGACTTTC.

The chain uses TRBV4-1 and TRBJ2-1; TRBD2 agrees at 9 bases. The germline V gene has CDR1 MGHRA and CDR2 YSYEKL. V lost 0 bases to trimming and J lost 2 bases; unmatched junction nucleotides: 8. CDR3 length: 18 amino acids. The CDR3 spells CASSQDRGAGGPYNEQFF. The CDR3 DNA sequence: TGCGCCAGCAGCCAAGATCGAGGTGCGGGAGGGCCCTACAATGAGCAGTTCTTC.

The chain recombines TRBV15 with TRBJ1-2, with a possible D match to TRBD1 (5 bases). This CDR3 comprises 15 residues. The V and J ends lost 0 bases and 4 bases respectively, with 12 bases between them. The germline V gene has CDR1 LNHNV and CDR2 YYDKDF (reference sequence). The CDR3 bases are TGTGCCACCAGCAGAGAGGCCAGGGTGATCTATGGCTACACCTTC. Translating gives CATSREARVIYGYTF.

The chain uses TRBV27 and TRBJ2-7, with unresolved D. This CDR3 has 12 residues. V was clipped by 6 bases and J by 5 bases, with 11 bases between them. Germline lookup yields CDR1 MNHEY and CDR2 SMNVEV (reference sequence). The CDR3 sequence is CASSPSAHEQYF. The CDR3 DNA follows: TGTGCCAGCAGCCCCTCAGCACACGAGCAGTACTTC.

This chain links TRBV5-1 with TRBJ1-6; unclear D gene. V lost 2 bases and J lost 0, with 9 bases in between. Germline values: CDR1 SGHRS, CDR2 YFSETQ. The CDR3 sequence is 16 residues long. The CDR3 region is CASSFLAGSYNSPLHF. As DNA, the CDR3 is TGCGCCAGCAGCTTCCTGGCGGGCTCCTATAATTCACCCCTCCACTTT.

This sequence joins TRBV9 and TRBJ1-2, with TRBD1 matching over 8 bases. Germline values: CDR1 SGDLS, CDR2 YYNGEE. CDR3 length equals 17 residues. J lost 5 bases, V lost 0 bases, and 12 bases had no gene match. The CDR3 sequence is CASSVVPGQETGYGYTF. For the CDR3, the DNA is TGTGCCAGCAGCGTAGTGCCGGGACAGGAGACTGGGTATGGCTACACCTTC.

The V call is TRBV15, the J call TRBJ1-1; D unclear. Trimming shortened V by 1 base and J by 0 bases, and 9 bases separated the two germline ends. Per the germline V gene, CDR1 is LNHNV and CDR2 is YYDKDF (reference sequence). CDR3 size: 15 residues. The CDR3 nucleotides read TGTGCCACCAGCAGAGCCCCAGGTGTGAACACTGAAGCTTTCTTT. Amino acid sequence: CATSRAPGVNTEAFF.

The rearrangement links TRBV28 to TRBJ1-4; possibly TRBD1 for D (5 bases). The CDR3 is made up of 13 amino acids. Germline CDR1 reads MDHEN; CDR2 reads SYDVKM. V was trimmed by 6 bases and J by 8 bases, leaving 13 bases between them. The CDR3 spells CASRPQGREKLFF. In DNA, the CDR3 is TGTGCCAGCAGACCTCAGGGAAGAGAAAAACTGTTTTTT.

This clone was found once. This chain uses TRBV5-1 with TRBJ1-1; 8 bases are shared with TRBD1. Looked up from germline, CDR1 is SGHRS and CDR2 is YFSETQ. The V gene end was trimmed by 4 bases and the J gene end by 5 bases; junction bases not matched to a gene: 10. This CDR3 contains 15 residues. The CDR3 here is CASSLTGQGRTEAFF. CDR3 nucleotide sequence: TGCGCCAGCAGCCTCACCGGACAGGGAAGGACTGAAGCTTTCTTT.

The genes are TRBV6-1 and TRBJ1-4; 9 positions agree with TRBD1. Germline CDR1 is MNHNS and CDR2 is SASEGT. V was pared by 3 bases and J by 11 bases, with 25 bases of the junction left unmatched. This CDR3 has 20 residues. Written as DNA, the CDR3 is TGTGCCAGCAGTGATCAAGTGGGGACAGGGTGGGACGCCTACCTGGAGAAACTGTTTTTT. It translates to CASSDQVGTGWDAYLEKLFF.

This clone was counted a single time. The CDR3 nucleotides read TGTGCCAGCAGCCCCCCCTCGATCGCCTCCTCCTACAATGAGCAGTTCTTC. Protein product: CASSPPSIASSYNEQFF. V usage is TRBV4-2 and J usage is TRBJ2-1; D is ambiguous. Germline assignment: CDR1 LGHNA and CDR2 YNFKEQ. Trimming shortened V by 4 bases and J by 0 bases, and 16 bases separated the two germline ends. The CDR3 has 17 amino acids.